What follows are 17 T cell receptor beta chains derived from one specimen sequenced in a study of cytomegalovirus exposure and HLA in healthy donors. With 60 Vbeta and 13 Jbeta primers, the PCR was carried out. Profiled with immunoSEQ multiplex PCR; TCRdb holds only in-frame clones, not every one. The data hold 150,000 to 200,000 clones, with about 80% observed a single time. Material for sequencing was PBMCs. The receptors here all came from a man younger than 30 in good health and CMV-seronegative.

This clone was seen repeatedly, ten times or more. The rearrangement links TRBV7-9 to TRBJ2-1; TRBD1 agrees at 8 bases. Germline loops: CDR1 SEHNR, CDR2 FQNEAQ (reference sequence). The CDR3 has 13 residues. Trimming cost V 7 bases and J 8 bases; bases outside gene matches: 7. The CDR3 protein is CASTRTGIDEQFF. CDR3 in DNA: TGTGCCAGCACCCGGACAGGGATAGATGAGCAGTTCTTC.

V usage is TRBV4-3 and J usage is TRBJ2-1; D remains ambiguous. Trimming shortened V by 2 bases and J by 2 bases, and 10 bases separated the two germline ends. This CDR3 contains 15 residues. From germline, CDR1 is LGHNA and CDR2 YSLEER. The CDR3 reads CASSQIPVPYNEQFF. DNA for the CDR3: TGCGCCAGCAGCCAAATCCCAGTCCCCTACAATGAGCAGTTCTTC.

The gene calls are TRBV5-6 and TRBJ1-2; perhaps TRBD1 as D (6 bases). In germline, CDR1 is SGHDT, CDR2 YYEEEE. Trimming pared 7 bases from V and 0 bases from J, leaving 25 bases between. The CDR3 totals 18 residues. The CDR3 protein is CASHLSGALPPANYGYTF. The CDR3 nucleotides read TGTGCCAGCCACCTTTCAGGGGCTCTACCCCCAGCTAACTATGGCTACACCTTC. Using reference TRBV5-6 and TRBJ1-2 for the parts outside the CDR3, the full variable domain is DAGVTQSPTHLIKTRGQQVTLRCSPKSGHDTVSWYQQALGQGPQFIFQYYEEEERQRGNFPDRFSGHQFPNYSSELNVNALLLGDSALYLCASHLSGALPPANYGYTFGSGTRLTVV.

This clone was seen a few times. The chain couples TRBV12-5 to TRBJ1-5; a weak D match, TRBD1 (5 bases). The CDR3 has 15 residues. V lost 6 bases, J lost 3 bases, and 15 bases lay in between. Germline V lookup: CDR1 LGHNT, CDR2 FRNRAP. CDR3 nucleotides: TGTGCTAGTGGCAAGACAGAAACCCTCAATCAGCCCCAGCATTTT. Encoded protein: CASGKTETLNQPQHF. Full variable domain (rest looked up from reference TRBV12-5 and TRBJ1-5): DARVTQTPRHKVTEMGQEVTMRCQPILGHNTVFWYRQTMMQGLELLAYFRNRAPLDDSGMPKDRFSAEMPDATLATLKIQPSEPRDSAVYFCASGKTETLNQPQHFGDGTRLSIL.

The chain is built from TRBV5-4 and TRBJ2-3, with TRBD2 identical over 11 bases. Germline V gives CDR1 SGHNT, CDR2 YYREEE (reference sequence). The V gene end was trimmed by 1 base and the J gene end by 0 bases; junction bases not matched to a gene: 10. The CDR3 has 19 amino acids. This CDR3 is CASSLSLGLAVYSTDTQYF. CDR3 nucleotides: TGTGCCAGCAGCTTGAGCTTGGGACTAGCGGTCTATAGCACAGATACGCAGTATTTT.

This clone was observed a single time. The rearrangement links TRBV19 to TRBJ2-5; perhaps TRBD2 as D (5 bases). The CDR3 covers 14 residues. Looked up from germline, CDR1 is LNHDA and CDR2 is SQIVND (reference sequence). The ends were cut back, 8 bases at V and 2 bases at J, with 15 bases in the middle. CDR3 nucleotide sequence: TGTGCCAGTCGTCGGACTGGATCACAAGAGACCCAGTACTTC. It is translated as CASRRTGSQETQYF.

This chain uses TRBV6-1 with TRBJ2-7; 9 nucleotides align to TRBD2. The CDR3 covers 13 residues. Trimming took 6 bases from V and 9 from J; bases not matched to a gene: 9. Germline-derived CDR1 and CDR2 are MNHNS and SASEGT. DNA of the CDR3: TGTGCCAGCAGCTCCGGGACTAGCTCGTTGCAGTACTTC. It is translated as CASSSGTSSLQYF.

The rearrangement joins TRBV11-3 to TRBJ2-7; 8 bases line up with TRBD2. The V gene's germline CDR1 is SGHNT and CDR2 YENEEA. The CDR3 is made up of 14 amino acids. The trim removed 5 bases at V and 1 base at J, leaving 4 bases unmatched. This CDR3 reads CASSAGGGSYEQYF. The CDR3 DNA is TGTGCCAGCAGCGCGGGAGGCGGTTCCTACGAGCAGTACTTC.

J is TRBJ1-4 and V is TRBV7-9; the match to TRBD1 covers 10 bases. The CDR3 spans 15 residues. Germline lookup yields CDR1 SEHNR and CDR2 FQNEAQ (reference sequence). V was clipped by 4 bases and J by 7 bases; unmatched bases: 6. The CDR3 loop is CASSSRQGAFEKLFF. DNA for the CDR3: TGTGCCAGCAGCTCCCGACAGGGGGCCTTTGAAAAACTGTTTTTT.

In this sample, this clone turned up a few times. The V and J genes are TRBV5-5 and TRBJ2-6; D is possibly TRBD2 (7 bases). This CDR3 region has 19 residues. Germline CDR1 is SGHKS and CDR2 is YYEKEE (reference sequence). Trimming cost V 4 bases and J 1 base, with 21 bases left between them. CDR3 region: CASSGGVGGWVSGANVLTF. In nucleotides, the CDR3 is TGTGCCAGCAGCGGGGGGGTCGGGGGCTGGGTGTCTGGGGCCAACGTCCTGACTTTC.

This clone has only a few counts. J is TRBJ2-1 and V is TRBV5-8; 9 positions match TRBD2. V trimming: 0 bases; J trimming: 7 bases; junction bases outside the gene matches: 8. Germline lookup yields CDR1 SGHTS and CDR2 YDEGEE. This CDR3 contains 16 residues. CDR3 residues: CASSLEGSGGPNEQFF. The CDR3 DNA reads as TGTGCCAGCAGCTTGGAAGGTAGCGGGGGCCCTAATGAGCAGTTCTTC.

The chain links TRBV5-1 to TRBJ2-1; TRBD2 matches at 10 bases. The CDR3 has 14 residues. CDR1 SGHRS and CDR2 YFSETQ come from the germline V gene. Unmatched junction bases numbered 7, after V lost 4 bases and J lost 9 bases. The CDR3 region has the DNA TGCGCCAGCAGCCCGGGACTAGCGATAGGTGAGCAGTTCTTC. This codes for CASSPGLAIGEQFF.

This chain connects TRBV5-1 to TRBJ2-7; perhaps TRBD1 as D (5 bases). The CDR3 contains 14 residues. V gave up 5 bases and J gave up 2 bases, with 14 bases separating them. The germline V gene encodes CDR1 SGHRS and CDR2 YFSETQ. This chain's CDR3 is CASSYPDSPYEQYF. DNA for the CDR3: TGCGCCAGCAGTTACCCAGACAGCCCCTACGAGCAGTACTTC.

J is TRBJ1-2 and V is TRBV4-3, with D tentatively TRBD1 (5 bases). The CDR3 totals 17 residues. V was clipped by 0 bases and J by 4 bases, with 18 bases between them. Germline CDR1 reads LGHNA; CDR2 reads YSLEER. CDR3 residues: CASSQEAEIRGIYGYTF. CDR3 sequence (DNA): TGCGCCAGCAGCCAAGAAGCTGAGATCCGGGGGATCTATGGCTACACCTTC.

The chain joins TRBV6-5 to TRBJ2-7, with TRBD1 identical over 8 bases. This CDR3 region has 14 residues. Per germline, CDR1 MNHEY and CDR2 SVGAGI. After removal of 6 bases from V and 6 bases from J, the junction contained 10 bases not matched to a gene. The CDR3 region has the DNA TGTGCCAGCAGATCCTTAGGACAGGGCCTCGAGCAGTACTTC. It codes for CASRSLGQGLEQYF.

The chain recombines TRBV30 with TRBJ2-3; D is unresolved. Germline CDR1 is GTSNPN and CDR2 is SVGIG (reference sequence). The CDR3 contains 13 residues. The V end was cut by 0 bases, the J end by 4 bases, with 8 bases between. The CDR3 DNA reads TGTGCCTGGAGTGTCCACAGCTCAGATACGCAGTATTTT. Translating gives CAWSVHSSDTQYF.

The V call is TRBV11-3, the J call TRBJ2-7, with D possibly TRBD1 on 5 matching bases. The V gene's germline CDR1 is SGHNT and CDR2 YENEEA. Deletions cut 3 bases from V and 6 bases from J, with 12 bases between. There are 13 residues in the CDR3. The CDR3 bases are TGTGCCAGCAGCTTCGGGCAGGGCGGCGAGCAGTACTTC. Translated, it gives CASSFGQGGEQYF.